The text below deals with one T cell receptor beta chain. Per the study methods: The authors estimated nucleated cell counts from reference gene primer amplification. The repertoire was sequenced with immunoSEQ multiplex PCR; TCRdb's copy has only in-frame clones and lacks some. Clone size and V and J calls were adopted from that table, with D and trimming inferred from the DNA. This sample has 100,000 to 150,000 clones; roughly 80% occur once, and the top ten carry around 25%. The data originate from a study of blood T cell repertoires in COVID-19. In the study overall: The study drew acute and convalescent COVID-19 samples from the United States, Italy and Spain. Sources were T cells, B-cell-depleted T cells, or PBMCs; the material itself was cDNA or gDNA.

This CDR3 is built from 15 residues. Germline assignment: CDR1 KGHSH and CDR2 LQKENI. Trimming took 3 bases from V and 4 from J, leaving 13 bases between them. The receptor comes from a human donor in a cohort sampled during active COVID-19. Sequencing was done on a sample of peripheral blood. V usage is TRBV18 and J usage is TRBJ1-3; D might be TRBD1 (6 bases). CDR3 loop: CASSPNRARGNTIYF. CDR3 bases: TGTGCCAGCTCACCCAACAGGGCTCGAGGAAACACCATATATTTT.